The 11 T cell receptor beta chains listed next were all sequenced from one sample in a study of Tregs in tolerant kidney transplant recipients. This table comes from immunoSEQ multiplex PCR, and its TCRdb copy is limited to in-frame clones, with some not included. The data show about 56,000 clones, with around 82% seen just once and 4.5% to 6.5% held by the top ten. The sample was CD4+ T cells from blood. These TCRs come from a human donor in good health.

The chain couples TRBV11-3 to TRBJ2-7; no clear D gene. CDR1 SGHNT and CDR2 YENEEA come from the germline V gene. This CDR3 contains 15 residues. With 1 base removed from V and 4 bases from J, the gap between germline ends came to 14 bases. The CDR3 DNA is TGTGCCAGCAGCTTAGGCTGGGATGCAGGATACGAGCAGTACTTC. Protein: CASSLGWDAGYEQYF.

The chain is built from TRBV7-6 and TRBJ2-5, with D possibly TRBD1 on 6 matching bases. CDR1 and CDR2 (germline): SGHVS, FNYEAQ. Trimming took off 3 bases at V and 5 bases at J, with 16 bases between the two ends. This CDR3 has 15 amino acids. DNA for the CDR3: TGTGCCAGCAGCTTGCTCGACGGCCAGGGGGAGACCCAGTACTTC. Residues: CASSLLDGQGETQYF.

J is TRBJ2-1 and V is TRBV20-1, with 10 bases aligning to TRBD2. The CDR3 is 11 residues long. The V and J ends lost 6 bases and 14 bases, in that order; junction bases with no gene match: 7. CDR1 and CDR2 (germline): DFQATT, SNEGSKA (reference sequence). In DNA form, the CDR3 reads TGCAGTGCAAAGAGCGGGAGGGTGGAGTTCTTC. Protein product: CSAKSGRVEFF.

This clone was observed once. The J gene is TRBJ1-1, the V gene TRBV5-1; D is undetermined. The CDR3 is 14 amino acids. Between the trimmed V and J ends, which lost 3 bases and 0 bases, there was a span of 9 bases. Germline loops: CDR1 SGHRS, CDR2 YFSETQ. DNA for the CDR3: TGCGCCAGCAGCTCCTCTGGTCTGAACACTGAAGCTTTCTTT. It is translated as CASSSSGLNTEAFF.

This clone was counted once. The chain has TRBV18 and TRBJ2-3; 8 nucleotides agree with TRBD2. CDR3 length: 16 residues. Germline V gene sequence: CDR1 KGHSH, CDR2 LQKENI. Trimming removed 6 bases from V and 1 base from J; junction bases left unmatched: 9. The CDR3 loop is CASSALRAGGTDTQYF. CDR3 bases: TGTGCCAGCTCGGCCCTTCGAGCGGGGGGCACAGATACGCAGTATTTT.

The chain employs TRBV19 and TRBJ2-7; D gene ambiguous. The CDR3 covers 10 residues. Germline values: CDR1 LNHDA, CDR2 SQIVND (reference sequence). The ends were cut back, 6 bases at V and 7 bases at J, with 7 bases in the middle. The CDR3 sequence is CASSPSEQYF. The CDR3 region has the DNA TGTGCCAGTAGCCCATCGGAGCAGTACTTC.

The sample holds many counts of this clone. J is TRBJ1-2 and V is TRBV2; 8 bases map to TRBD1. The CDR3 totals 14 residues. CDR1 and CDR2 from the germline V gene are SNHLY and FYNNEI. V gave up 5 bases and J gave up 4 bases; unmatched junction bases: 6. DNA for the CDR3: TGTGCCAGCAGTACAACCGGGACAGGCTATGGCTACACCTTC. This encodes CASSTTGTGYGYTF.

The J gene is TRBJ2-1, the V gene TRBV10-2; D unclear. V was pared by 3 bases and J by 5 bases, with 14 bases between. CDR1 is WSHSY, CDR2 SAAADI, per germline. The CDR3 has 15 amino acids. The CDR3 loop is CASSDLGPLNNEQFF. CDR3 DNA: TGCGCCAGCAGTGATTTAGGTCCCTTAAACAATGAGCAGTTCTTC.

The chain is built from TRBV7-3 and TRBJ2-3; 8 nucleotides align to TRBD2. This CDR3 has 15 amino acids. Germline CDR1 SGHTA, CDR2 FQGTGA. The trim removed 3 bases at V and 6 bases at J, leaving 8 bases unmatched. The CDR3 DNA follows: TGTGCCAGCAGCTTCGGCGGACTAGCCTCCGATACGCAGTATTTT. Its protein product is CASSFGGLASDTQYF.

The rearrangement links TRBV12-5 to TRBJ2-4; 9 bases align to TRBD1. CDR1 and CDR2 from the germline V gene are LGHNT and FRNRAP. Germline trimming cut 9 bases from V and 1 base from J; bases unmatched to any gene: 10. CDR3 size: 16 residues. CDR3 sequence (DNA): TGTGCTAGCGGACGCTACAGGGGGCTGGCCAAAAACATTCAGTACTTC. Translation: CASGRYRGLAKNIQYF.

The chain combines TRBV19 with TRBJ2-7; D is unresolved. Germline CDR1 LNHDA, CDR2 SQIVND (reference sequence). V was shortened by 11 bases and J by 2 bases, with 19 bases between the two germline ends. The CDR3 sequence is 14 residues long. CDR3 in amino acids: CAASLRVWTYEQYF. Written as DNA, the CDR3 is TGTGCCGCAAGTCTCCGGGTGTGGACCTACGAGCAGTACTTC.